The 27 T cell receptor beta chains below come from one sample, sequenced in a study of T cell responses to AZD1222 COVID-19 vaccine. Repertoires were generated with immunoSEQ multiplex PCR, while TCRdb's copy carries only in-frame clones and drops some. The table includes about 110,000 clones, around nine tenths detected once. The material sequenced was peripheral blood, taken on day 0 of AZD1222 vaccination. These receptors all stem from an adult in good health.

This sequence joins TRBV7-2 and TRBJ2-7, with a possible D match to TRBD2 (6 bases). The CDR3 is 15 residues long. With 4 bases removed from V and 0 bases from J, the gap between germline ends came to 13 bases. Germline CDR1 SGHTA, CDR2 FQGNSA. The DNA for the CDR3 is TGTGCCAGCAGCTCTCCAGGACTAAGCTCCTACGAGCAGTACTTC. Translation: CASSSPGLSSYEQYF. The entire variable domain, with the rest obtained from reference TRBV7-2 and TRBJ2-7, is as follows: GAGVSQSPSNKVTEKGKDVELRCDPISGHTALYWYRQSLGQGLEFLIYFQGNSAPDKSGLPSDRFSAERTGGSVSTLTIQRTQQEDSAVYLCASSSPGLSSYEQYFGPGTRLTVT.

The chain combines TRBV3-1 (or the pseudogene TRBV3-2) with TRBJ1-5, with TRBD1 identical over 7 bases. The ends lost 1 base at V and 1 base at J; junction bases unmatched: 7. In germline, CDR1 is LGHDT, CDR2 YNNKEL (reference sequence). This CDR3 is 17 amino acids long. CDR3 DNA: TGTGCCAGCAGCCAAGCAGGGGGAATGGACAGCAATCAGCCCCAGCATTTT. It yields the protein CASSQAGGMDSNQPQHF.

This clone occurred many times. The chain employs TRBV10-2 and TRBJ1-5; no clear D. The CDR3 loop spans 14 amino acids. Between the trimmed V and J ends, which lost 2 bases and 7 bases, there was a span of 12 bases. Germline assignment: CDR1 WSHSY and CDR2 SAAADI. The CDR3 reads CASSESSGRQPQHF. The CDR3 DNA reads TGCGCCAGCAGTGAGAGCTCGGGCAGACAGCCCCAGCATTTT.

This clone was recorded once. The rearrangement joins TRBV3-1 (or the pseudogene TRBV3-2) to TRBJ2-5; TRBD1 aligns across 8 bases. This CDR3 spans 15 amino acids. Germline values: CDR1 LGHDT, CDR2 YNNKEL (reference sequence). After removal of 1 base from V and 4 bases from J, the junction contained 5 bases not matched to a gene. The CDR3 DNA is TGTGCCAGCAGCCAAGTGGCAGGGGGCATAGAGACCCAGTACTTC. Its translation is CASSQVAGGIETQYF.

The V gene is TRBV7-9, the J gene TRBJ2-3, with D maybe TRBD1 (5 bases). V lost 2 bases and J 5 bases, leaving 23 bases between the germline ends. CDR1 is SEHNR, CDR2 FQNEAQ, per germline (reference sequence). CDR3 length equals 18 residues. The DNA of the CDR3 is TGTGCCAGCAGCTTACCAACACAGGCCAGGTCCAATGGAGATACGCAGTATTTT. Encoded protein: CASSLPTQARSNGDTQYF.

This clone occurred once. This chain joins TRBV10-2 and TRBJ2-7; 7 bases map to TRBD1. The CDR3 has 15 amino acids. V gave up 6 bases and J gave up 5 bases; unmatched junction bases: 13. Germline V gene sequence: CDR1 WSHSY, CDR2 SAAADI. This CDR3 is CASRDQGVGYHEQYF. The CDR3 DNA is TGCGCCAGCAGAGACCAGGGGGTAGGCTACCACGAGCAGTACTTC.

This rearrangement joins TRBV10-3 to TRBJ2-3; maybe TRBD2 (5 bases). V was trimmed by 6 bases and J by 0 bases, leaving 13 bases between them. Germline V gene sequence: CDR1 ENHRY, CDR2 SYGVKD. The CDR3 runs to 15 residues. The CDR3 protein is CAISRTSSSTDTQYF. DNA for the CDR3: TGTGCCATCAGCCGGACTTCCTCTAGCACAGATACGCAGTATTTT.

CDR3 DNA: TGTGCCAGCAGCCACCGTGCAGGTACTAACTATGGCTACACCTTC. The encoded protein is CASSHRAGTNYGYTF. This sequence joins TRBV3-1 (or the pseudogene TRBV3-2) and TRBJ1-2; D is unclear. The ends were cut back, 3 bases at V and 0 bases at J, with 11 bases in the middle. CDR3 size: 15 residues. Per the germline V gene, CDR1 is LGHDT and CDR2 is YNNKEL (reference sequence).

This clone was recorded once. The chain recombines TRBV27 with TRBJ2-3, with 11 bases identical to TRBD1. V lost 9 bases to trimming and J lost 4 bases; unmatched junction nucleotides: 6. Germline V lookup: CDR1 MNHEY, CDR2 SMNVEV (reference sequence). CDR3 length: 14 amino acids. As DNA, the CDR3 is TGTGCCAGTACCCCGGGACAGGGGGCAGATACGCAGTATTTT. This gives the protein CASTPGQGADTQYF.

The V call is TRBV3-1 (or the pseudogene TRBV3-2), the J call TRBJ1-3, with 10 positions matching TRBD1. The germline CDR1 and CDR2 sequences are LGHDT and YNNKEL (reference sequence). The CDR3 spans 19 residues. With 4 bases clipped from V and 0 bases from J, the junction kept 12 bases outside the gene matches. CDR3 loop: CASSPRQGARRFSGNTIYF. The DNA of the CDR3 is TGTGCCAGCAGCCCACGACAGGGGGCGCGTCGGTTCTCTGGAAACACCATATATTTT.

The CDR3 here is CASTQDVAQPQHF. For the CDR3, the DNA is TGTGCCAGCACCCAAGACGTTGCTCAGCCCCAGCATTTT. The rearrangement joins TRBV6-5 to TRBJ1-5; no reliable D call. The CDR3 runs 13 residues. The germline V gene has CDR1 MNHEY and CDR2 SVGAGI. The V end lost 7 bases, the J end lost 6 bases, and 13 bases lay between the germline ends.

This clone was picked up one time. This chain links TRBV6-5 with TRBJ1-4; D is undetermined. The CDR3 loop spans 15 amino acids. Germline V gene data show CDR1 as MNHEY and CDR2 as SVGAGI. Trimming took 3 bases from V and 8 from J, leaving 16 bases between them. CDR3 sequence reads: CASSYRRRGGEKLFF. In DNA, the CDR3 is TGTGCCAGCAGTTATCGCCGACGGGGAGGGGAAAAACTGTTTTTT.

The chain couples TRBV14 to TRBJ2-6, with D hard to call. Trimming shortened V by 6 bases and J by 0 bases, and 6 bases separated the two germline ends. The germline V gene encodes CDR1 SGHDN and CDR2 FVKESK. This CDR3 region has 14 residues. CDR3 loop: CASRSSSGANVLTF. The CDR3 nucleotides are TGTGCCAGCAGGAGCAGCTCTGGGGCCAACGTCCTGACTTTC.

The CDR3 is CASSLSQGTDTQYF. The CDR3 bases are TGTGCCAGCAGCTTATCACAGGGCACAGATACGCAGTATTTT. The chain joins TRBV7-2 to TRBJ2-3, with D perhaps matching TRBD1 (5 bases). V was trimmed by 2 bases and J by 1 base, leaving 7 bases between them. The CDR3 runs 14 residues. Germline loops: CDR1 SGHTA, CDR2 FQGNSA.

This chain links TRBV6-4 with TRBJ1-5; TRBD1 agrees at 7 bases. Per germline, CDR1 MRHNA and CDR2 SNTAGT. The CDR3 totals 15 residues. Germline trimming cut 3 bases from V and 2 bases from J; bases unmatched to any gene: 4. The CDR3 DNA sequence: TGTGCCAGCAGTGAACAGGGGTTTGGCAATCAGCCCCAGCATTTT. It translates to CASSEQGFGNQPQHF.

The J gene is TRBJ2-7, the V gene TRBV7-2; 7 bases are a match to TRBD2. The CDR3 covers 13 residues. V gave up 3 bases and J gave up 7 bases; unmatched junction bases: 6. Per the germline V gene, CDR1 is SGHTA and CDR2 is FQGNSA. CDR3 DNA: TGTGCCAGCAGCTTCGGCGGGAGCGGAGAGCAGTACTTC. The encoded protein is CASSFGGSGEQYF.

This clone was seen a few times. J is TRBJ2-5 and V is TRBV19; the D gene is possibly TRBD1 (5 bases). Germline loops: CDR1 LNHDA, CDR2 SQIVND (reference sequence). The CDR3 runs 15 residues. Trimming left V 7 bases short and J 1 base short, with 16 bases between. The CDR3: CASTDHDSSQETQYF. Written as DNA, the CDR3 is TGTGCCAGTACCGATCACGACAGTTCCCAAGAGACCCAGTACTTC.

The rearrangement joins TRBV6-5 to TRBJ1-6; maybe TRBD1 (5 bases). The CDR3 length is 14 residues. V was cut by 6 bases and J by 6 bases, with 12 bases left in between. Germline V CDR1 and CDR2: MNHEY, SVGAGI. The CDR3 here is CASRGEGRNSPLHF. DNA for the CDR3: TGTGCCAGCAGGGGAGAGGGGCGTAATTCACCCCTCCACTTT.

CDR3 loop: CASSARGTSSTDTQYF. DNA of the CDR3: TGTGCCAGCAGTGCCCGGGGGACCTCTAGCACAGATACGCAGTATTTT. The chain is built from TRBV6-1 and TRBJ2-3; D perhaps matches TRBD2 (6 bases). CDR3 length: 16 residues. Trimming took off 4 bases at V and 0 bases at J, with 14 bases between the two ends. CDR1 and CDR2 from the germline V gene are MNHNS and SASEGT.

The chain joins TRBV28 to TRBJ2-7; the match to TRBD1 covers 8 bases. V lost 2 bases and J lost 7; bases outside the gene matches: 4. Per the germline V gene, CDR1 is MDHEN and CDR2 is SYDVKM. The CDR3 runs to 13 residues. DNA for the CDR3: TGTGCCAGCAGTTTACAGGGGGCGCTTGAGCAGTACTTC. Encoded protein: CASSLQGALEQYF.

V usage is TRBV19 and J usage is TRBJ1-2; no firm D call. Germline V gives CDR1 LNHDA, CDR2 SQIVND (reference sequence). The germline V and J ends were trimmed by 1 base and 8 bases, with 17 bases remaining between them. The CDR3 runs 15 residues. The chain's CDR3 is CASSIVPDHRSGYTF. CDR3 coding DNA: TGTGCCAGTAGTATAGTCCCGGACCACCGGTCAGGCTACACCTTC.

This clone appeared a single time. The chain has TRBV19 and TRBJ1-2; tentative D call: TRBD1 (6 bases). CDR3 length: 15 residues. Germline loops: CDR1 LNHDA, CDR2 SQIVND (reference sequence). With 3 bases removed from V and 4 bases from J, the gap between germline ends came to 15 bases. CDR3 in DNA: TGTGCCAGTAGTATGGGTTGGGGGGCTACCTATGGCTACACCTTC. Protein sequence: CASSMGWGATYGYTF.

V and J are TRBV10-2 and TRBJ2-3; the match to TRBD2 covers 8 bases. The junction had 7 bases not matched to a gene; V was cut back by 3 bases and J by 2 bases. This CDR3 is 16 amino acids long. Germline CDR1 is WSHSY and CDR2 is SAAADI. The DNA of the CDR3 is TGCGCCAGCAGTGAAGATCGGGAGGGCCTCACAGATACGCAGTATTTT. It specifies CASSEDREGLTDTQYF.

The J gene is TRBJ2-2, the V gene TRBV2; unclear D gene. Germline values: CDR1 SNHLY, CDR2 FYNNEI. V lost 0 bases, J lost 3 bases, and 17 bases lay in between. The CDR3 is 18 amino acids. Here the CDR3 reads CASSEAEFGWNYTGELFF. The CDR3 coding sequence is TGTGCCAGCAGTGAAGCGGAGTTCGGGTGGAACTACACCGGGGAGCTGTTTTTT.

This clone has more than one count but fewer than ten. The rearrangement uses TRBV5-1 and TRBJ2-5; D gene ambiguous. CDR3 length: 13 residues. Trimming stripped 0 bases from V and 2 bases from J, with 5 bases between. CDR1 SGHRS and CDR2 YFSETQ come from the germline V gene. The CDR3 reads CASSLEQQETQYF. As DNA, the CDR3 is TGCGCCAGCAGCTTGGAGCAGCAAGAGACCCAGTACTTC.

This sequence joins TRBV6-1 and TRBJ2-2; the match to TRBD1 covers 8 bases. Germline-derived CDR1 and CDR2 are MNHNS and SASEGT. The CDR3 extends over 18 amino acids. The J segment lost 6 bases and the V segment lost 0 bases, leaving 12 bases of the junction unmatched. This chain's CDR3 is CASSEAAGQGSRAGELFF. The CDR3, as DNA: TGTGCCAGCAGTGAAGCAGCCGGACAGGGTAGTAGGGCCGGGGAGCTGTTTTTT.

The rearrangement uses TRBV6-2 or TRBV6-3 and TRBJ1-5; D unclear. Between the trimmed V and J ends, which lost 0 bases and 5 bases, there was a span of 5 bases. The germline V gene encodes CDR1 MNHEY and CDR2 SVGEGT. The length of the CDR3 is 13 residues. The DNA for the CDR3 is TGTGCCAGCAGTTACTCGACCCATCAGCCCCAGCATTTT. This sequence encodes CASSYSTHQPQHF.